This T cell receptor beta chain is drawn from a study of T-cell memory formation after mild COVID-19. This clonotype was observed a handful of times. Its antigen is as yet unknown. Each CDR3 protein is one row after TCRdb ran MiXCR on the 5' RACE reads. The sample has approximately 190,000 distinct CDR3 sequences, around 17% seen once; the top ten hold roughly 2.3%. V lost 3 bases, J lost 6 bases, and 10 bases lay in between. The CDR3 covers 13 residues. Study-level results: Clones that contracted from day 15 to 85 were balanced CD4/CD8, while later expanders leaned CD4+. Some clones that responded were present in memory (sampled pre-infection), which suggests cross-reactive memory joined.

This TCR was sampled from an adult woman who had mild COVID-19 (a few samples of this study predate the infection). Cell type and time point are not known. The sequencing input was PBMCs or a T cell subset sorted from them (not recorded which). The chain recombines TRBV12-3 or TRBV12-4 with TRBJ2-3; unclear D gene. DNA of the CDR3: TGTGCCAGCAGTTTCGGAGACGCGGATACGCAGTATTTT. Protein sequence: CASSFGDADTQYF.